The next 30 T cell receptor beta chains were all read from a single sample in a study of cytomegalovirus exposure and HLA in healthy donors. Use of 60 Vbeta and 13 Jbeta primers characterized the PCR. Sequencing used immunoSEQ multiplex PCR; TCRdb keeps in-frame clones, though not all of them. The sample has around 250,000 clones, about 86% seen once. The sequenced sample consisted of PBMCs. The source is a woman aged 60-75 years in good health and CMV-seropositive.

The chain couples TRBV15 to TRBJ2-7, with 13 bases matching TRBD2. This CDR3 has 15 residues. V shed 3 bases and J 3 bases; nucleotides not matched to a gene: 2. Per germline, CDR1 LNHNV and CDR2 YYDKDF (reference sequence). The CDR3 loop reads CATSRGLAGSYEQYF. The CDR3 DNA reads TGTGCCACCAGCAGGGGACTAGCGGGAAGCTACGAGCAGTACTTC. The full variable domain, completed using reference TRBV15 and TRBJ2-7, is DAMVIQNPRYQVTQFGKPVTLSCSQTLNHNVMYWYQQKSSQAPKLLFHYYDKDFNNEADTPDNFQSRRPNTSFCFLDIRSPGLGDTAMYLCATSRGLAGSYEQYFGPGTRLTVT.

The genes are TRBV11-2 and TRBJ1-6, with a tentative D call TRBD1 (6 bases). From germline, CDR1 is SGHAT and CDR2 FQNNGV. The V and J ends lost 5 bases and 9 bases respectively, with 17 bases between them. This CDR3 contains 15 residues. Here the CDR3 DNA reads TGTGCCAGCAGCCCGCAACAGGGAAGAGGTTCACCCCTCCACTTT. Amino acid sequence: CASSPQQGRGSPLHF.

The DNA for the CDR3 is TGTGCCAGCTGGGACAGGGGCCCTAACTATGGCTACACCTTC. Its protein product is CASWDRGPNYGYTF. The chain recombines TRBV6-1 with TRBJ1-2; the match to TRBD1 covers 10 bases. CDR1 and CDR2 (germline): MNHNS, SASEGT. The V and J ends lost 8 bases and 0 bases, in that order; junction bases with no gene match: 3. The CDR3 spans 14 residues.

The chain has TRBV19 and TRBJ2-1; 8 bases line up with TRBD2. The germline V gene has CDR1 LNHDA and CDR2 SQIVND (reference sequence). J gave up 4 bases and V 1 base, and 6 bases lay outside the gene matches. CDR3 length equals 16 residues. This chain's CDR3 is CASSIASGYPYNEQFF. The CDR3 bases are TGTGCCAGTAGTATAGCTAGCGGGTATCCTTACAATGAGCAGTTCTTC.

This clone was seen more than once but under ten times. The chain employs TRBV28 and TRBJ2-7; 9 bases align to TRBD1. Unmatched junction bases numbered 9, after V lost 3 bases and J lost 3 bases. The V gene's germline CDR1 is MDHEN and CDR2 SYDVKM. The CDR3 runs to 16 residues. This chain's CDR3 is CASSLVKTGGHYEQYF. The DNA for the CDR3 is TGTGCCAGCAGTTTGGTAAAGACAGGGGGACACTACGAGCAGTACTTC.

The sample holds one count of this clone. Compared with germline, one end of the junction differs, possibly owing to a read error. V usage is TRBV7-3 and J usage is TRBJ2-1; 11 positions agree with TRBD2. There are 15 residues in the CDR3. The germline gives CDR1 SGHTA, CDR2 FQGTGA. The CDR3 is CASTLAGGPSDEQFF. Here the CDR3 DNA reads TGTGCCAGCACCTTAGCGGGAGGGCCAAGCGATGAGCAGTTCTTC.

CDR3 sequence reads: CASSWTSAVDTQYF. The CDR3 nucleotides are TGTGCCAGCAGCTGGACTAGCGCTGTAGATACGCAGTATTTT. The chain uses TRBV7-9 and TRBJ2-3; 9 bases are shared with TRBD2. CDR3 length: 14 amino acids. CDR1 is SEHNR, CDR2 FQNEAQ, per germline (reference sequence). V shed 4 bases, J shed 5 bases, and the junction held 4 bases outside the gene matches.

The chain joins TRBV5-1 to TRBJ2-4; a weak D match, TRBD2 (6 bases). Germline lookup yields CDR1 SGHRS and CDR2 YFSETQ. CDR3 length: 18 amino acids. Between the trimmed V and J ends, which lost 3 bases and 3 bases, there was a span of 22 bases. CDR3 loop: CASSSTPGVERVKNIQYF. CDR3 DNA sequence: TGCGCCAGCAGCTCTACCCCGGGGGTGGAGAGGGTCAAAAACATTCAGTACTTC. The whole variable domain, filled in from reference TRBV5-1 and TRBJ2-4, reads KAGVTQTPRYLIKTRGQQVTLSCSPISGHRSVSWYQQTPGQGLQFLFEYFSETQRNKGNFPGRFSGRQFSNSRSEMNVSTLELGDSALYLCASSSTPGVERVKNIQYFGAGTRLSVL.

The rearrangement joins TRBV7-2 to TRBJ2-3; the D gene is possibly TRBD2 (5 bases). The CDR3 extends over 16 amino acids. V was cut by 5 bases and J by 1 base, with 16 bases left in between. Germline V CDR1 and CDR2: SGHTA, FQGNSA. DNA for the CDR3: TGTGCCAGCAGCCTTACGGACTTAAGGGGCACAGATACGCAGTATTTT. This gives the protein CASSLTDLRGTDTQYF.

The chain joins TRBV6-6 to TRBJ2-7; D perhaps matches TRBD2 (5 bases). The CDR3 runs 13 residues. Germline V gives CDR1 MNHNY, CDR2 SVGAGI (reference sequence). V was pared by 2 bases and J by 5 bases, with 10 bases between. CDR3 residues: CASSYPGLHEQYF. For the CDR3, the DNA is TGTGCCAGCAGTTACCCAGGACTTCACGAGCAGTACTTC.

The chain carries TRBV29-1 and TRBJ1-2; no definite D call. Per the germline V gene, CDR1 is SQVTM and CDR2 is ANQGSEA. This CDR3 spans 11 amino acids. Trimming pared 4 bases from V and 4 bases from J, leaving 7 bases between. CDR3 DNA sequence: TGCAGCGTTGGGCGGCTCTATGGCTACACCTTC. Translating it yields CSVGRLYGYTF.

The chain couples TRBV23-1 to TRBJ1-2; TRBD1 matches at 7 bases. TRBV23-1 is labeled an ORF, and its function is uncertain. This CDR3 spans 14 amino acids. The V and J ends lost 7 bases and 0 bases, in that order; junction bases with no gene match: 5. CDR3 loop: CASTGTASNYGYTF. The DNA for the CDR3 is TGCGCCAGCACGGGGACAGCCTCTAACTATGGCTACACCTTC.

The genes are TRBV28 and TRBJ2-2, with 7 nucleotides matching TRBD1. J was trimmed by 0 bases and V by 8 bases; bases with no gene match: 3. CDR1 and CDR2 from the germline V gene are MDHEN and SYDVKM. The CDR3 covers 14 residues. The CDR3 DNA is TGTGCCAGCCTAGACAGGGCGAACACCGGGGAGCTGTTTTTT. Encoded protein: CASLDRANTGELFF.

This clone was counted between two and nine times. The gene calls are TRBV27 and TRBJ1-2; D not resolved. Germline V CDR1 and CDR2: MNHEY, SMNVEV (reference sequence). The CDR3 spans 14 residues. V was pared by 10 bases and J by 8 bases, with 23 bases between. The CDR3 DNA follows: TGTGCCACCAGGAAACAGCTAGTACCGGGGGGCTACACCTTC. It encodes CATRKQLVPGGYTF.

This chain uses TRBV2 with TRBJ1-1; 8 nucleotides align to TRBD1. After removal of 6 bases from V and 7 bases from J, the junction contained 10 bases not matched to a gene. CDR3 length: 14 amino acids. CDR1 and CDR2 (germline): SNHLY, FYNNEI. DNA of the CDR3: TGTGCCAGCAGCCTCCGACTGGGACAGGTTGAAGCTTTCTTT. Amino acids: CASSLRLGQVEAFF.

V gene TRBV6-5 combines with J gene TRBJ1-2, with D uncertain. Germline V gene sequence: CDR1 MNHEY, CDR2 SVGAGI. The CDR3 loop spans 13 amino acids. The germline V and J ends were trimmed by 0 bases and 7 bases, with 9 bases remaining between them. The CDR3 DNA follows: TGTGCCAGCAGTTACTCGAGGGAGGGTGGCTACACCTTC. This sequence encodes CASSYSREGGYTF.

The rearrangement uses TRBV6-5 and TRBJ2-7, with D possibly being TRBD2 (6 bases). CDR3 length equals 14 residues. V was shortened by 0 bases and J by 3 bases, with 9 bases between the two germline ends. Germline CDR1 and CDR2: MNHEY and SVGAGI. CDR3 DNA sequence: TGTGCCAGCAGTTACTCGCGGGGTTACTACGAGCAGTACTTC. Encoded protein: CASSYSRGYYEQYF.

V is TRBV5-4 and J is TRBJ2-1; tentative D call: TRBD2 (6 bases). This CDR3 spans 17 amino acids. V was pared by 4 bases and J by 0 bases, with 17 bases between. The V gene's germline CDR1 is SGHNT and CDR2 YYREEE (reference sequence). CDR3 sequence: CASSPGLAPSSYNEQFF. In DNA, the CDR3 is TGTGCCAGCAGCCCGGGCCTAGCGCCGAGCTCCTACAATGAGCAGTTCTTC.

The chain combines TRBV28 with TRBJ1-4, with D possibly being TRBD1 (5 bases). This CDR3 spans 13 amino acids. Trimming took 8 bases from V and 8 from J, leaving 15 bases between them. Germline CDR1 is MDHEN and CDR2 is SYDVKM. The CDR3 reads CASAPGGPEKLFF. The CDR3 DNA reads as TGTGCCAGCGCCCCCGGGGGACCCGAAAAACTGTTTTTT.

This sequence joins TRBV27 and TRBJ2-1, with 7 nucleotides matching TRBD1. V was pared by 5 bases and J by 8 bases, with 6 bases of the junction left unmatched. The germline CDR1 and CDR2 sequences are MNHEY and SMNVEV (reference sequence). This CDR3 spans 13 amino acids. CDR3 sequence: CASSRTQGYEQFF. CDR3 DNA sequence: TGTGCCAGCAGTCGAACACAGGGGTATGAGCAGTTCTTC.

The chain combines TRBV19 with TRBJ2-3, with TRBD2 matching 11 bases. The junction had 6 bases not matched to a gene; V was cut back by 6 bases and J by 7 bases. CDR3 length: 14 amino acids. The germline gives CDR1 LNHDA, CDR2 SQIVND (reference sequence). For the CDR3, the DNA is TGTGCCAGTAGGGGTACTAGCGGGAGTCATACGCAGTATTTT. Its translation: CASRGTSGSHTQYF.

This clone was seen only a few times. The V gene is TRBV5-6, the J gene TRBJ1-4; possibly TRBD1 for D (5 bases). The length of the CDR3 is 13 residues. Germline V gives CDR1 SGHDT, CDR2 YYEEEE. Trimming took off 4 bases at V and 4 bases at J, with 8 bases between the two ends. The CDR3 DNA reads as TGTGCCAGCAGCCGCGACAGTAATGAAAAACTGTTTTTT. Translation gives CASSRDSNEKLFF.

The V and J genes are TRBV6-6 and TRBJ2-2, with no clear D. The CDR3 loop spans 12 amino acids. The germline CDR1 and CDR2 sequences are MNHNY and SVGAGI (reference sequence). Trimming shortened V by 6 bases and J by 7 bases, and 9 bases separated the two germline ends. The CDR3, as DNA: TGTGCCAGCAGCCCTAGTATCGGGGAGCTGTTTTTT. Translated, it gives CASSPSIGELFF.

The chain uses TRBV7-3 and TRBJ2-7; D unresolved. V dropped 2 bases and J dropped 0 bases, with 14 bases sitting between them. The length of the CDR3 is 16 residues. The germline gives CDR1 SGHTA, CDR2 FQGTGA. The CDR3 DNA reads as TGTGCCAGCAGCTTATCCTCGACGGAGACCTCCTACGAGCAGTACTTC. It encodes CASSLSSTETSYEQYF.

V usage is TRBV12-5 and J usage is TRBJ1-4, with 8 bases aligning to TRBD1. After removal of 5 bases from V and 7 bases from J, the junction contained 6 bases not matched to a gene. The germline V gene has CDR1 LGHNT and CDR2 FRNRAP. The length of the CDR3 is 14 residues. CDR3 sequence: CASGPGGRGEKLFF. The CDR3 nucleotides read TGTGCTAGTGGTCCAGGGGGCCGGGGTGAAAAACTGTTTTTT.

This chain uses TRBV10-3 with TRBJ2-5, with 12 bases identical to TRBD2. The J segment lost 2 bases and the V segment lost 3 bases, leaving 4 bases of the junction unmatched. The CDR3 contains 16 residues. The germline V gene has CDR1 ENHRY and CDR2 SYGVKD. CDR3 nucleotide sequence: TGTGCCATCAGTGACCCCGGACTAGCGGGGCAAGAGACCCAGTACTTC. Its translation is CAISDPGLAGQETQYF.

This clone was counted a few times. The junction differs from germline at one of its ends, possibly a read error. This chain links TRBV7-9 with TRBJ2-5; TRBD2 matches at 7 bases. The CDR3 length is 12 residues. The germline V gene encodes CDR1 SEHNR and CDR2 FQNEAQ (reference sequence). The CDR3 here is CSSGLEGETQYF. The CDR3 DNA sequence: TGTTCCAGCGGACTAGAAGGGGAGACCCAGTACTTC.

J is TRBJ2-2 and V is TRBV19; 12 positions agree with TRBD2. The V gene's germline CDR1 is LNHDA and CDR2 SQIVND (reference sequence). Trimming cost V 3 bases and J 2 bases; bases outside gene matches: 1. The CDR3 is 16 amino acids. Written as DNA, the CDR3 is TGTGCCAGTAGTATGACTAGCGGGAGTAACACCGGGGAGCTGTTTTTT. Translated, it gives CASSMTSGSNTGELFF.

This clone showed up just a few times. J is TRBJ2-7 and V is TRBV5-5, with 9 bases identical to TRBD1. CDR3 length equals 13 residues. V dropped 9 bases and J dropped 7; count of bases not matched to a gene: 11. CDR1 and CDR2 (germline): SGHKS, YYEKEE (reference sequence). The CDR3 bases are TGTGCCACCCACTCACAGGGGGCGCTTGAGCAGTACTTC. Amino acids: CATHSQGALEQYF.

This sequence joins TRBV27 and TRBJ2-7; no reliable D call. Germline CDR1 MNHEY, CDR2 SMNVEV (reference sequence). The CDR3 loop spans 13 amino acids. Trimming cost V 3 bases and J 7 bases, with 13 bases left between them. The CDR3 DNA reads as TGTGCCAGCAGTTTTCCCGGTAACGGGGAGCAGTACTTC. Protein: CASSFPGNGEQYF.